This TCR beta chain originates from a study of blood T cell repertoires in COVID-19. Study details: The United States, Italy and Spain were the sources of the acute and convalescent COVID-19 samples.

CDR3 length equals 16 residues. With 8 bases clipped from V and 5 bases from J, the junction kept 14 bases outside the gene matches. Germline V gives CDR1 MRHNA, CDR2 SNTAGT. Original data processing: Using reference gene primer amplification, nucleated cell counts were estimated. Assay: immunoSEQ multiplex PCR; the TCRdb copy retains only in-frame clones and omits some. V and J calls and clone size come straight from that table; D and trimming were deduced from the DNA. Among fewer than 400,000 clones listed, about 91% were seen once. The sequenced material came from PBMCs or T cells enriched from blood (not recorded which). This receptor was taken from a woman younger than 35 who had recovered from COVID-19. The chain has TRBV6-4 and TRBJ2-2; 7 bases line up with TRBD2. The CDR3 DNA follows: TGTGCCAGCGACCTGGGTAGAGCGGGGAGAACCGGGGAGCTGTTTTTT. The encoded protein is CASDLGRAGRTGELFF.